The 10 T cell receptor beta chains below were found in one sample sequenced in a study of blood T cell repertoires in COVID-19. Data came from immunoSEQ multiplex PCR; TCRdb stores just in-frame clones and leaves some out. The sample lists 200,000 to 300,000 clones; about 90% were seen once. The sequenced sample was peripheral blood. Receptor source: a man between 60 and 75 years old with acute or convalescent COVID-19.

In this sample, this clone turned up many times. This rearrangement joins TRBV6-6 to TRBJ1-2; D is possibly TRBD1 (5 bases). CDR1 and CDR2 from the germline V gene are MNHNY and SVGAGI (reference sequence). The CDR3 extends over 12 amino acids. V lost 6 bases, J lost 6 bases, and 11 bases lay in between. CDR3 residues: CASSLGEDGYTF. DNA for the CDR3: TGTGCCAGCAGCCTAGGGGAGGATGGCTACACCTTC.

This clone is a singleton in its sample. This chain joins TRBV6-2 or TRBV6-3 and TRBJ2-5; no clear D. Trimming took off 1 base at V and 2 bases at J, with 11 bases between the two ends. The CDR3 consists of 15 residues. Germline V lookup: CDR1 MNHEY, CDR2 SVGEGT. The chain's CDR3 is CASSYLAWAQETQYF. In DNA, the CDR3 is TGTGCCAGCAGTTACTTGGCCTGGGCTCAAGAGACCCAGTACTTC.

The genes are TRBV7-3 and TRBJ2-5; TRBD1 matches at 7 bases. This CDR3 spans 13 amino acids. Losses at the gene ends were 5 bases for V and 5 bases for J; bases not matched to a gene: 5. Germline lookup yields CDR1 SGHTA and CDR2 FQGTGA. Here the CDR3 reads CASSPGGWETQYF. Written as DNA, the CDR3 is TGTGCCAGCAGCCCAGGGGGTTGGGAGACCCAGTACTTC.

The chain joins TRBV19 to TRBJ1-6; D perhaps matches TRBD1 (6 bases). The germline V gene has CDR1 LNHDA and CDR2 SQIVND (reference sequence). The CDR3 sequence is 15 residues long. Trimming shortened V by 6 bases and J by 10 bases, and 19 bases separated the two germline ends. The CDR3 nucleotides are TGTGCCAGTAGCCCCTGGGGGGGCGTAGGATCACCCCTCCACTTT. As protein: CASSPWGGVGSPLHF.

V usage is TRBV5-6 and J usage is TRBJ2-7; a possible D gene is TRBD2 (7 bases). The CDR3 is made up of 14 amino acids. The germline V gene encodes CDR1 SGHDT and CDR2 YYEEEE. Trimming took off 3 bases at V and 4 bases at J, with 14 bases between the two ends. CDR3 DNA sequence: TGTGCCAGCAGCTGGGGTCGGGGGGCGTACGAGCAGTACTTC. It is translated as CASSWGRGAYEQYF.

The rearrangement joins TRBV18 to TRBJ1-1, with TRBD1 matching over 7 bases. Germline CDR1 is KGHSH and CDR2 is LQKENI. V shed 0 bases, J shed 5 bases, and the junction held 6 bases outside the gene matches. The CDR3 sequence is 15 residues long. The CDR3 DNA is TGTGCCAGCTCACCACCAGGGGGCGCGAGAACTGAAGCTTTCTTT. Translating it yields CASSPPGGARTEAFF.

In DNA, the CDR3 is TGTGCCAGCAGTTTAAAAGGCAGGGGGCCCTTCGGCTATGGCTACACCTTC. This codes for CASSLKGRGPFGYGYTF. The chain combines TRBV28 with TRBJ1-2; TRBD1 matches at 8 bases. V was clipped by 2 bases and J by 4 bases; unmatched bases: 12. Germline assignment: CDR1 MDHEN and CDR2 SYDVKM. This CDR3 spans 17 amino acids.

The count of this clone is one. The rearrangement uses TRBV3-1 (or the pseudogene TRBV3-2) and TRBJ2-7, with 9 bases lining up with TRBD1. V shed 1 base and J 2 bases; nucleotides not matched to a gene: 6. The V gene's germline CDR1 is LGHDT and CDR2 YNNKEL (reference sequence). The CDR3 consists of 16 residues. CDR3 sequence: CASSQVWTGATYEQYF. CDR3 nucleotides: TGTGCCAGCAGCCAAGTCTGGACAGGGGCGACCTACGAGCAGTACTTC.

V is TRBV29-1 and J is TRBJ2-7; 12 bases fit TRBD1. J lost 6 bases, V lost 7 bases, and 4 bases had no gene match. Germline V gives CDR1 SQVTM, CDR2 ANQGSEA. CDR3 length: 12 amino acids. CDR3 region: CSAGTGGSEQYF. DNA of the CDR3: TGCAGCGCGGGGACAGGGGGCTCCGAGCAGTACTTC.

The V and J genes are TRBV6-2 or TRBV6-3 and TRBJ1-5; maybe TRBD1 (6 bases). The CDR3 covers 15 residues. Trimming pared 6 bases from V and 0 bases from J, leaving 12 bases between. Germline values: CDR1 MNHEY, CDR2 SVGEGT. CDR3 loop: CASSRDRFSNQPQHF. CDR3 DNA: TGTGCCAGCAGCCGTGACAGGTTTAGCAATCAGCCCCAGCATTTT.